The 18 T cell receptor beta chains below all came from one sample that was sequenced in a study of OX40 agonist ivuxolimab in advanced cancers. Method: immunoSEQ multiplex PCR; TCRdb's copy keeps in-frame clones and lacks some. The sample records over 30,000 clones, roughly 84% being singletons. The source was CD4+ or CD8+ T cells sorted from blood, collected in a trial of the OX40 agonist ivuxolimab. The receptors stem from an adult with an advanced solid tumor such as melanoma, head and neck, liver or kidney cancer.

The chain employs TRBV14 and TRBJ2-5; 8 positions agree with TRBD2. There are 17 residues in the CDR3. Unmatched junction bases numbered 11, after V lost 4 bases and J lost 1 base. Germline CDR1 is SGHDN and CDR2 is FVKESK. The CDR3, as DNA: TGTGCCAGCAGCCCCTATGCGCGCGGGGGGACCCAAGAGACCCAGTACTTC. As protein: CASSPYARGGTQETQYF.

This clone was detected a few times. V gene TRBV9 combines with J gene TRBJ2-1; 9 bases agree with TRBD2. CDR1 SGDLS and CDR2 YYNGEE come from the germline V gene. The CDR3 runs to 17 residues. Unmatched junction bases numbered 4, after V lost 0 bases and J lost 0 bases. Written as DNA, the CDR3 is TGTGCCAGCAGCGTAGACAAGCGGGAGGCCTCCTACAATGAGCAGTTCTTC. Its translation: CASSVDKREASYNEQFF.

This chain connects TRBV19 to TRBJ1-1; 9 bases fit TRBD1. The length of the CDR3 is 14 residues. The germline V gene encodes CDR1 LNHDA and CDR2 SQIVND (reference sequence). V shed 7 bases and J 0 bases; nucleotides not matched to a gene: 3. CDR3 nucleotide sequence: TGTGCCAGTATGCGGGACAGGGTGAACACTGAAGCTTTCTTT. This translates into CASMRDRVNTEAFF.

The rearrangement uses TRBV28 and TRBJ2-7, with 7 bases lining up with TRBD2. Trimming cost V 3 bases and J 7 bases; bases outside gene matches: 9. The germline gives CDR1 MDHEN, CDR2 SYDVKM. This CDR3 has 14 residues. This CDR3 reads CASSLLAGAGEQYF. The CDR3 DNA is TGTGCCAGCAGTTTGTTGGCGGGAGCTGGTGAGCAGTACTTC.

This chain joins TRBV5-1 and TRBJ1-3, with 8 bases matching TRBD1. This CDR3 has 16 amino acids. The trim removed 0 bases at V and 1 base at J, leaving 3 bases unmatched. Germline values: CDR1 SGHRS, CDR2 YFSETQ. The CDR3 sequence is CASSLEGQGSGNTIYF. As DNA, the CDR3 is TGCGCCAGCAGCTTGGAAGGACAGGGATCTGGAAACACCATATATTTT.

The chain has TRBV30 and TRBJ1-4; 7 bases are shared with TRBD1. J was trimmed by 6 bases and V by 2 bases; bases with no gene match: 12. Germline CDR1 GTSNPN, CDR2 SVGIG (reference sequence). The CDR3 is 16 amino acids. DNA of the CDR3: TGTGCCTGGAGTAGGACAGGACCAATCGGGGATGAAAAACTGTTTTTT. This encodes CAWSRTGPIGDEKLFF.

In DNA, the CDR3 is TGTGCCAGCTCTTCGAGGCTGTCCGAGCAGTACTTC. This gives the protein CASSSRLSEQYF. The V gene is TRBV28, the J gene TRBJ2-7, with D unresolved. CDR3 length equals 12 residues. V was pared by 8 bases and J by 6 bases, with 14 bases between. Germline CDR1 and CDR2: MDHEN and SYDVKM.

The genes are TRBV11-3 and TRBJ2-3; D gene unclear. Germline CDR1 reads SGHNT; CDR2 reads YENEEA. Trimming cost V 5 bases and J 3 bases, with 9 bases left between them. CDR3 size: 13 residues. DNA for the CDR3: TGTGCCAGCAGCGCAACAGTGACAGATACGCAGTATTTT. It is translated as CASSATVTDTQYF.

This sequence joins TRBV5-5 and TRBJ1-6; D gene ambiguous. Germline loops: CDR1 SGHKS, CDR2 YYEKEE (reference sequence). V was shortened by 2 bases and J by 10 bases, with 10 bases between the two germline ends. The CDR3 has 13 residues. The CDR3 spells CASSLIPDSPLHF. As DNA, the CDR3 is TGTGCCAGCAGCTTAATTCCGGACTCACCCCTCCACTTT.

The DNA for the CDR3 is TGTGCCAGCAGCCTACAAACCGGGACAGCGTCCTACGAGCAGTACTTC. The encoded protein is CASSLQTGTASYEQYF. The V gene is TRBV14, the J gene TRBJ2-7; 7 bases agree with TRBD1. The V gene end was trimmed by 4 bases and the J gene end by 1 base; junction bases not matched to a gene: 10. Germline V lookup: CDR1 SGHDN, CDR2 FVKESK. The CDR3 extends over 16 amino acids.

This clone has more than one count but fewer than ten. J is TRBJ2-7 and V is TRBV29-1; 7 bases are shared with TRBD2. With V trimmed by 4 bases and J by 4 bases, 7 bases remained unmatched. Germline V CDR1 and CDR2: SQVTM, ANQGSEA. The CDR3 consists of 13 residues. CDR3 bases: TGCAGCGTTGGAGGCGGGAGTAAGTACGAGCAGTACTTC. Protein sequence: CSVGGGSKYEQYF.

This sequence joins TRBV5-8 and TRBJ1-1; D not resolved. Per germline, CDR1 SGHTS and CDR2 YDEGEE. Trimming removed 4 bases at V and 2 bases at J, with 12 bases between. This CDR3 contains 14 residues. The CDR3 sequence is CASSLRVVNTEAFF. For the CDR3, the DNA is TGTGCCAGCAGCCTTCGCGTAGTTAACACTGAAGCTTTCTTT.

A word on this clone: At one of its ends the junction is not consistent with the germline gene, which may arise from a read error. The CDR3 here is CAGSPPHRGSEQYF. In DNA, the CDR3 is TGTGCCGGCAGCCCACCCCACAGGGGTTCCGAGCAGTACTTC. The V call is TRBV28, the J call TRBJ2-7, with TRBD1 identical over 7 bases. Germline V gene lookup returns CDR1 MDHEN and CDR2 SYDVKM. The CDR3 spans 14 residues.

This chain uses TRBV7-3 with TRBJ2-2, with 9 bases matching TRBD2. The CDR3 has 15 residues. V lost 6 bases and J lost 7; bases outside the gene matches: 9. Germline V CDR1 and CDR2: SGHTA, FQGTGA. CDR3 DNA: TGTGCCAGCAGAAGTAGCGGGAGCCTTGGCGGGGAGCTGTTTTTT. It specifies CASRSSGSLGGELFF.

The chain joins TRBV30 to TRBJ2-1; the match to TRBD2 covers 15 bases. Germline V gene sequence: CDR1 GTSNPN, CDR2 SVGIG (reference sequence). The CDR3 spans 14 residues. After removal of 8 bases from V and 7 bases from J, the junction contained 6 bases not matched to a gene. CDR3 region: CARRTSGRVNEQFF. CDR3 in DNA: TGTGCCCGACGGACTAGCGGGAGGGTAAATGAGCAGTTCTTC.

The V and J genes are TRBV5-8 and TRBJ2-2; 13 bases agree with TRBD2. The CDR3 sequence is 16 residues long. Germline V gene lookup returns CDR1 SGHTS and CDR2 YDEGEE. V trimming: 3 bases; J trimming: 4 bases; junction bases outside the gene matches: 3. The CDR3 nucleotides read TGTGCCAGCAGCTCCGGACTAGCGGGAGCCACCGGGGAGCTGTTTTTT. Its translation: CASSSGLAGATGELFF.

This chain links TRBV6-1 with TRBJ1-2; no clear D gene. Germline V lookup: CDR1 MNHNS, CDR2 SASEGT. Trimming pared 5 bases from V and 4 bases from J, leaving 5 bases between. There are 11 residues in the CDR3. The DNA of the CDR3 is TGTGCCAGCAGTTACGGCTATGGCTACACCTTC. It codes for CASSYGYGYTF.

V gene TRBV5-1 combines with J gene TRBJ1-1; D is undetermined. CDR3 length equals 15 residues. Germline lookup yields CDR1 SGHRS and CDR2 YFSETQ. Trimming removed 4 bases from V and 4 bases from J, with 17 bases in between. CDR3 nucleotides: TGCGCCAGCAGCCTTTTTGACGTCCGGAGCACTGAAGCTTTCTTT. Translated: CASSLFDVRSTEAFF.